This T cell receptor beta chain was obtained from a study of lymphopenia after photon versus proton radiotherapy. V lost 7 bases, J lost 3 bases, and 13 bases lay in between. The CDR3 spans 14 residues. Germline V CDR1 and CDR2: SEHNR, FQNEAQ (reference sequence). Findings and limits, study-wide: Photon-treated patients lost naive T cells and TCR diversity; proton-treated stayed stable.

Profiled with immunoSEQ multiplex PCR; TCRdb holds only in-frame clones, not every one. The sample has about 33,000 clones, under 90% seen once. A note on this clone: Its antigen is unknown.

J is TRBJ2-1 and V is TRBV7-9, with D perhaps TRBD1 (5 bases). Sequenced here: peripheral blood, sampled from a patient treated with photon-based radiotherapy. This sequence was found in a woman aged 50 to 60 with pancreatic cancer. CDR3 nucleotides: TGTGCCAGCACCCTAACGACAGTCTACAATGAGCAGTTCTTC. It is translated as CASTLTTVYNEQFF. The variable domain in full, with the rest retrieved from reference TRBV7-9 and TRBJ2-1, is DTGVSQNPRHKITKRGQNVTFRCDPISEHNRLYWYRQTLGQGPEFLTYFQNEAQLEKSRLLSDRFSAERPKGSFSTLEIQRTEQGDSAMYLCASTLTTVYNEQFFGPGTRLTVL.